This section outlines one T cell receptor (beta chain) sequence together with its context. CDR3 length: 13 amino acids. CDR1 is GTSNPN, CDR2 SVGIG, per germline (reference sequence). V lost 5 bases and J 3 bases, leaving 8 bases between the germline ends. The source of the sample is a study of cytomegalovirus exposure and HLA in healthy donors. The study ran its PCR with 60 Vbeta and 13 Jbeta primers. Clones were read by immunoSEQ multiplex PCR, and TCRdb kept only the in-frame ones, dropping some. The table includes about 140,000 clones, 68% detected once. This chain joins TRBV30 and TRBJ1-6; D possibly corresponds to TRBD1 (5 bases). The source is a man aged 25-45 years in good health and CMV-seropositive. The specimen was PBMCs. The CDR3 DNA sequence: TGTGCCTGGGGGGGGGTCTATAATTCACCCCTCCACTTT. It yields the protein CAWGGVYNSPLHF.